This T cell receptor (beta chain) was profiled in a study of human T cells and chemical hapten exposure. Trimming stripped 3 bases from V and 4 bases from J, with 15 bases between. The CDR3 has 14 amino acids. From germline, CDR1 is DFQATT and CDR2 SNEGSKA (reference sequence). In TCRdb, the RACE reads were re-called with MiXCR into one record per CDR3 protein. The data hold about 95,000 distinct CDR3 sequences, with 9.5% to 12% observed a single time. Study conclusions and caveats: The number of TCRs over 1 in 1000 frequency stayed unchanged after DPC.

This sample's time point: patch test 2, 6 weeks after DPC sensitization. Treatment described: therapeutic diphenylcyclopropenone sensitization with weekly scalp DPC. The sample holds a few counts of this clonotype. Antigen specificity is unknown. The chain recombines TRBV20-1 with TRBJ2-5, with TRBD1 as a possible D gene (6 bases). The TCR was taken from a middle-aged woman with alopecia areata. Some clones in this sample may be carry-over from other donors' samples. The material was whole blood, obtained in connection with sensitization to the hapten diphenylcyclopropenone (DPC). The CDR3 coding sequence is TGCAGTGCTAGTTATGGGGGCGTGGGAGAGACCCAGTACTTC. Amino acids: CSASYGGVGETQYF.